Following are 26 T cell receptor beta chains from one sample sequenced in a study of blood T cell repertoires in COVID-19. Profiling relied on immunoSEQ multiplex PCR, and the TCRdb table lists in-frame clones only, not all of them. This sample carries fewer than 350,000 clones, around 90% of them seen once, and the ten largest clones take about 1.7%. The sample taken for sequencing was PBMCs or T cells enriched from blood (not recorded which). Receptors originate from a woman in her thirties or forties who had recovered from COVID-19.

Only a few counts were recorded for this clone. This chain connects TRBV2 to TRBJ1-5, with a weak D call TRBD1 (5 bases). The CDR3 totals 14 residues. V dropped 7 bases and J dropped 2 bases, with 12 bases sitting between them. Germline CDR1 SNHLY, CDR2 FYNNEI. CDR3: CASKGVMGNQPQHF. The CDR3 region has the DNA TGTGCCAGCAAAGGGGTTATGGGCAATCAGCCCCAGCATTTT.

The rearrangement links TRBV7-2 to TRBJ1-1, with D possibly being TRBD1 (5 bases). Germline values: CDR1 SGHTA, CDR2 FQGNSA. Trimming left V 0 bases short and J 0 bases short, with 8 bases between. The CDR3 is 15 amino acids. DNA for the CDR3: TGTGCCAGCAGCTTAGCTAGGGGTATGAACACTGAAGCTTTCTTT. It encodes CASSLARGMNTEAFF.

The chain recombines TRBV5-1 with TRBJ1-2; TRBD1 matches at 11 bases. CDR1 and CDR2 (germline): SGHRS, YFSETQ. Unmatched junction bases numbered 4, after V lost 3 bases and J lost 6 bases. The CDR3 has 14 residues. CDR3 nucleotides: TGCGCCAGCAGCTCCCCGGACAGGGGGCATGGCTACACCTTC. Translating it yields CASSSPDRGHGYTF.

This clone was observed once. The rearrangement joins TRBV30 to TRBJ2-4; no firm D call. CDR1 GTSNPN and CDR2 SVGIG come from the germline V gene (reference sequence). The length of the CDR3 is 15 residues. V dropped 3 bases and J dropped 0 bases, with 12 bases sitting between them. The chain's CDR3 is CAWSETRLAKNIQYF. The CDR3 DNA follows: TGTGCCTGGAGCGAAACACGATTAGCCAAAAACATTCAGTACTTC.

This rearrangement joins TRBV5-1 to TRBJ1-4, with D possibly being TRBD1 (5 bases). The germline CDR1 and CDR2 sequences are SGHRS and YFSETQ. This CDR3 spans 15 amino acids. V lost 2 bases, J lost 4 bases, and 12 bases lay in between. The CDR3 here is CASSFSGQVNEKLFF. DNA of the CDR3: TGCGCCAGCAGCTTTTCAGGGCAGGTTAATGAAAAACTGTTTTTT.

The chain employs TRBV2 and TRBJ1-1; 9 nucleotides line up with TRBD1. The V gene end was trimmed by 7 bases and the J gene end by 4 bases; junction bases not matched to a gene: 7. From germline, CDR1 is SNHLY and CDR2 FYNNEI. The CDR3 consists of 14 residues. The DNA for the CDR3 is TGTGCCAGCAAGGGTACAGGGGGCTTCACTGAAGCTTTCTTT. It translates to CASKGTGGFTEAFF.

Here the CDR3 reads CASSYMTGDTGELFF. The CDR3 DNA is TGTGCCAGCAGCTATATGACAGGGGACACCGGGGAGCTGTTTTTT. This chain connects TRBV9 to TRBJ2-2; TRBD1 matches 8 bases. The V and J ends lost 4 bases and 3 bases, in that order; junction bases with no gene match: 5. CDR1 is SGDLS, CDR2 YYNGEE, per germline. The CDR3 consists of 15 residues. The variable domain in full, with the rest retrieved from reference TRBV9 and TRBJ2-2, is DSGVTQTPKHLITATGQRVTLRCSPRSGDLSVYWYQQSLDQGLQFLIQYYNGEERAKGNILERFSAQQFPDLHSELNLSSLELGDSALYFCASSYMTGDTGELFFGEGSRLTVL.

This clone showed up just once. The chain employs TRBV2 and TRBJ2-7; 9 bases are shared with TRBD1. The CDR3 has 15 amino acids. The V gene's germline CDR1 is SNHLY and CDR2 FYNNEI. V shed 7 bases and J 6 bases; nucleotides not matched to a gene: 13. CDR3 DNA: TGTGCCAGCAAGGGACAGGGCGACTTTGTGGGCGAGCAGTACTTC. Its protein product is CASKGQGDFVGEQYF. Supplemented by reference TRBV2 and TRBJ2-7, the full variable domain reads EPEVTQTPSHQVTQMGQEVILRCVPISNHLYFYWYRQILGQKVEFLVSFYNNEISEKSEIFDDQFSVERPDGSNFTLKIRSTKLEDSAMYFCASKGQGDFVGEQYFGPGTRLTVT.

The chain joins TRBV7-2 to TRBJ1-5; D call uncertain. The CDR3 runs 15 residues. Germline CDR1 SGHTA, CDR2 FQGNSA. With 4 bases removed from V and 2 bases from J, the gap between germline ends came to 12 bases. In DNA form, the CDR3 reads TGTGCCAGCAGCTCGATAATTCGCGGCAATCAGCCCCAGCATTTT. Translation: CASSSIIRGNQPQHF.

J is TRBJ1-2 and V is TRBV7-9; TRBD1 is a possible D gene (6 bases). The CDR3 loop spans 15 amino acids. Germline CDR1 SEHNR, CDR2 FQNEAQ (reference sequence). Trimming took off 3 bases at V and 4 bases at J, with 15 bases between the two ends. CDR3 region: CASSFTGKWGYGYTF. The CDR3 nucleotides read TGTGCCAGCAGCTTTACAGGGAAGTGGGGCTATGGCTACACCTTC.

V gene TRBV7-8 combines with J gene TRBJ1-5, with 8 bases lining up with TRBD1. The CDR3 consists of 14 residues. J gave up 3 bases and V 5 bases, and 3 bases lay outside the gene matches. In germline, CDR1 is SGHVS, CDR2 FQNEAQ. CDR3 amino acids: CASSETGANQPQHF. In DNA, the CDR3 is TGTGCCAGCAGCGAGACAGGGGCCAATCAGCCCCAGCATTTT.

The CDR3 bases are TGTGCCAGCAGCGTAGGAGGTCGTCTGGGCACTGAAGCTTTCTTT. Protein sequence: CASSVGGRLGTEAFF. This sequence joins TRBV9 and TRBJ1-1; no clear D. Germline V gene lookup returns CDR1 SGDLS and CDR2 YYNGEE. Between the trimmed V and J ends, which lost 0 bases and 4 bases, there was a span of 13 bases. The CDR3 has 15 residues.

The genes are TRBV11-2 and TRBJ1-1; 9 bases are a match to TRBD1. CDR1 is SGHAT, CDR2 FQNNGV, per germline. The CDR3 is 14 amino acids. Losses at the gene ends were 3 bases for V and 6 bases for J; bases not matched to a gene: 5. CDR3 coding DNA: TGTGCCAGCAGCTTTACAGGGGGCATGGCTGAAGCTTTCTTT. It is translated as CASSFTGGMAEAFF.

The V and J genes are TRBV5-8 and TRBJ1-5; 7 bases fit TRBD1. The CDR3 is 15 residues long. The junction had 3 bases not matched to a gene; V was cut back by 0 bases and J by 3 bases. Germline CDR1 is SGHTS and CDR2 is YDEGEE. The DNA of the CDR3 is TGTGCCAGCAGCTTGGGACAGGGCTTCAATCAGCCCCAGCATTTT. Encoded protein: CASSLGQGFNQPQHF.

This rearrangement joins TRBV29-1 to TRBJ1-5; TRBD1 matches 7 bases. This CDR3 comprises 13 residues. V dropped 6 bases and J dropped 5; count of bases not matched to a gene: 7. Germline V gene data show CDR1 as SQVTM and CDR2 as ANQGSEA. The CDR3 sequence: CSVKQGRDQPQHF. CDR3 DNA sequence: TGCAGCGTAAAACAGGGGCGAGATCAGCCCCAGCATTTT.

This clone was observed at least ten times. The sample holds other DNA sequences that translate to the same CDR3. The chain combines TRBV30 with TRBJ2-7; 11 bases map to TRBD2. The length of the CDR3 is 16 residues. The trim removed 0 bases at V and 0 bases at J, leaving 4 bases unmatched. Germline CDR1 reads GTSNPN; CDR2 reads SVGIG (reference sequence). CDR3 DNA sequence: TGTGCCTGGAGTGTTAGGGGACTAGCGGACTCCTACGAGCAGTACTTC. It translates to CAWSVRGLADSYEQYF.

This clone appeared a few times. V usage is TRBV5-4 and J usage is TRBJ2-2, with a tentative D call TRBD1 (6 bases). Trimming took off 4 bases at V and 4 bases at J, with 8 bases between the two ends. The CDR3 runs 13 residues. Germline assignment: CDR1 SGHNT and CDR2 YYREEE (reference sequence). In nucleotides, the CDR3 is TGTGCCAGCAGCGGACAGACCACCGGGGAGCTGTTTTTT. This sequence encodes CASSGQTTGELFF.

V and J are TRBV25-1 and TRBJ2-7, with 7 positions matching TRBD1. The CDR3 has 14 amino acids. Germline assignment: CDR1 MGHDK and CDR2 SYGVNS. V gave up 3 bases and J gave up 2 bases; unmatched junction bases: 4. The CDR3 here is CASSDPRGPYEQYF. The CDR3 DNA reads TGTGCCAGCAGTGACCCGAGGGGGCCCTACGAGCAGTACTTC.

This chain connects TRBV2 to TRBJ1-1; no clear D gene. The CDR3 is 13 residues long. Germline V gene lookup returns CDR1 SNHLY and CDR2 FYNNEI. Trimming removed 0 bases at V and 9 bases at J, with 11 bases between. Here the CDR3 DNA reads TGTGCCAGCAGTGAAGCGCCCGGGGTTAAAGCTTTCTTT. Amino acids: CASSEAPGVKAFF.

This clone occurred a few times. The CDR3 is CASSDTLLAGKYNEQFF. The CDR3 DNA reads TGTGCCAGCAGCGATACCTTACTAGCGGGGAAATACAATGAGCAGTTCTTC. The chain recombines TRBV7-2 with TRBJ2-1, with TRBD2 identical over 10 bases. Looked up from germline, CDR1 is SGHTA and CDR2 is FQGNSA. The CDR3 contains 17 residues. With 5 bases clipped from V and 4 bases from J, the junction kept 11 bases outside the gene matches.

This clone has a single count. The CDR3 spells CASRTGTGSTEAFF. CDR3 sequence (DNA): TGTGCCAGCAGAACCGGGACAGGGAGTACTGAAGCTTTCTTT. The J gene is TRBJ1-1, the V gene TRBV7-3; the match to TRBD1 covers 9 bases. Trimming removed 6 bases from V and 5 bases from J; junction bases left unmatched: 7. Looked up from germline, CDR1 is SGHTA and CDR2 is FQGTGA. CDR3 length equals 14 residues.

This clone was observed a handful of times. This chain joins TRBV9 and TRBJ2-3, with 10 bases matching TRBD2. The CDR3 loop spans 16 amino acids. The V segment lost 4 bases and the J segment 1 base; nucleotides outside the gene matches: 6. Germline lookup yields CDR1 SGDLS and CDR2 YYNGEE. The CDR3 region is CASSQSLAGGTDTQYF. CDR3 nucleotides: TGTGCCAGCAGCCAAAGTCTAGCGGGGGGCACAGATACGCAGTATTTT.

This chain uses TRBV2 with TRBJ2-7, with D perhaps matching TRBD2 (6 bases). V lost 0 bases and J 2 bases, leaving 17 bases between the germline ends. The length of the CDR3 is 17 residues. CDR1 SNHLY and CDR2 FYNNEI come from the germline V gene. The CDR3 DNA sequence: TGTGCCAGCAGTGAAGCGCTTACCGGGCGGGACCCCTACGAGCAGTACTTC. Translating it yields CASSEALTGRDPYEQYF.

This sequence joins TRBV10-3 and TRBJ1-3; 8 positions match TRBD1. The junction had 4 bases not matched to a gene; V was cut back by 6 bases and J by 3 bases. Looked up from germline, CDR1 is ENHRY and CDR2 is SYGVKD. The CDR3 extends over 14 amino acids. CDR3 coding DNA: TGTGCCATCAGCGGACAGGGTATTGGAAACACCATATATTTT. Its translation: CAISGQGIGNTIYF.

This rearrangement joins TRBV9 to TRBJ2-3, with unresolved D. The ends were cut back, 1 base at V and 3 bases at J, with 9 bases in the middle. This CDR3 spans 14 amino acids. The germline CDR1 and CDR2 sequences are SGDLS and YYNGEE. The CDR3 DNA reads as TGTGCCAGCAGCGTATCGAGTAAGACAGATACGCAGTATTTT. It translates to CASSVSSKTDTQYF. Filled out from reference TRBV9 and TRBJ2-3, the complete variable domain reads DSGVTQTPKHLITATGQRVTLRCSPRSGDLSVYWYQQSLDQGLQFLIQYYNGEERAKGNILERFSAQQFPDLHSELNLSSLELGDSALYFCASSVSSKTDTQYFGPGTRLTVL.

The chain employs TRBV28 and TRBJ2-7; tentative D call: TRBD2 (5 bases). The CDR3 covers 13 residues. Trimming pared 10 bases from V and 6 bases from J, leaving 19 bases between. CDR1 is MDHEN and CDR2 is SYDVKM in the germline V gene. Here the CDR3 DNA reads TGTGCCACCCGTAGGTGGCAGGCGGGCGAGCAGTACTTC. Amino acid sequence: CATRRWQAGEQYF.